This entry describes one T cell receptor beta chain. Its matching antigen is unknown. This sample is drawn from a study of cytomegalovirus exposure and HLA in healthy donors. Study results and limitations: Highly shared sequence variants in one cluster were likely a sequencing artifact. Some public TCRs appeared in many individuals, while most sequences were rare. In an earlier analysis, most TCR beta V segments were productive about 87% or about 30% of the time.

The V and J ends lost 2 bases and 9 bases, in that order; junction bases with no gene match: 17. The CDR3 length is 16 residues. From germline, CDR1 is GTSNPN and CDR2 SVGIG (reference sequence). The PCR employed 60 Vbeta primers together with 13 Jbeta primers. TCRdb keeps only in-frame clones here, not all; method: immunoSEQ multiplex PCR. The profile covers approximately 150,000 clones, with about 70% appearing a single time and around 4.5% taken by the ten largest. This sequence was found in a woman in her late teens or twenties in good health and CMV-seropositive. The chain uses TRBV30 and TRBJ2-7; 9 bases align to TRBD1. Sequenced material: PBMCs. The CDR3 DNA sequence: TGTGCCTGGAGTTCCCCTGGGGGACAGGGCCTGAATCGGCAGTACTTC. Translating it yields CAWSSPGGQGLNRQYF.